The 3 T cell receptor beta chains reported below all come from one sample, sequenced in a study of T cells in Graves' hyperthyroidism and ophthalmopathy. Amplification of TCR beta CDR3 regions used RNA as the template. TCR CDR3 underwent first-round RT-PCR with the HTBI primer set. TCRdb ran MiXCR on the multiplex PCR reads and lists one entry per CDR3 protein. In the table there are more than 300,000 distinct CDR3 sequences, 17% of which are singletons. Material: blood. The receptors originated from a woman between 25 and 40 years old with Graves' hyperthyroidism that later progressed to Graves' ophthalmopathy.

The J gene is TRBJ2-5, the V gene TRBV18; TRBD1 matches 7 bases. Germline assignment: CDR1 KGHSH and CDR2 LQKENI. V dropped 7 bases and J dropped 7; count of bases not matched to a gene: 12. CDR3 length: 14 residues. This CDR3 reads CASLQLDRLGTQYF. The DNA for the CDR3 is TGTGCCAGCTTGCAACTGGACAGGCTTGGGACCCAGTACTTC.

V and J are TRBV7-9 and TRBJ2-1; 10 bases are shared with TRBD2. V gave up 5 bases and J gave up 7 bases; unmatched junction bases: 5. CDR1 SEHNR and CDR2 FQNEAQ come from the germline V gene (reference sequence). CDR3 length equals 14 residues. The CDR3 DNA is TGTGCCAGCAGCCTCACTAGCGGGGTAAATGAGCAGTTCTTC. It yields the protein CASSLTSGVNEQFF.

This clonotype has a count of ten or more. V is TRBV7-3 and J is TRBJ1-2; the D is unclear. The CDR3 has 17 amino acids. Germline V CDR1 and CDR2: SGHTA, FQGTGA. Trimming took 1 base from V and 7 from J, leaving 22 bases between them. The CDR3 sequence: CASSLRPLGAGNSGYTF. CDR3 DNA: TGTGCCAGCAGCTTAAGGCCGTTGGGCGCCGGTAATTCTGGCTACACCTTC.